These 6 T cell receptor beta chains originate from one sample sequenced in a study of blood T cells in healthy people across ages. Next came a second PCR, run for about 7 to 12 cycles, which used a sample-barcoded 5' primer along with a J-beta primer mix. MiXCR was run by TCRdb on the 5' RACE reads, yielding one entry per CDR3 protein. The table shows about 830,000 distinct CDR3 sequences, with less than 80% occurring only once. Sequenced input: blood. The receptors were gathered from a man aged 30-40 years in good health.

Comment on this clonotype: At one boundary the junction diverges from the germline segment, which might be a read error. The rearrangement uses TRBV12-3 or TRBV12-4 and TRBJ2-4, with D perhaps TRBD2 (5 bases). With the DNA end fitting TRBJ2-7 better, the J assignment may be wrong. This CDR3 spans 13 amino acids. CDR3 sequence (DNA): TGTGCCTGCAGTTTAGCGCGATCCTACGAGCAGTACTTC. Translation: CACSLARSYEQYF.

This clonotype was counted a few times. The CDR3 region is CASSVGVGFNNEQFF. CDR3 nucleotide sequence: TGTGCCAGCAGCGTAGGTGTGGGCTTTAACAATGAGCAGTTCTTC. The J gene is TRBJ2-1, the V gene TRBV9; D is unresolved. CDR1 SGDLS and CDR2 YYNGEE come from the germline V gene. This CDR3 region has 15 residues. V was pared by 0 bases and J by 5 bases, with 12 bases between.

This clonotype was counted a few times. The V call is TRBV10-3, the J call TRBJ2-5, with 10 bases aligning to TRBD2. The CDR3 is made up of 17 amino acids. V shed 2 bases, J shed 3 bases, and the junction held 9 bases outside the gene matches. The V gene's germline CDR1 is ENHRY and CDR2 SYGVKD. The CDR3 sequence: CAISEPGSGTSEETQYF. CDR3 nucleotide sequence: TGTGCCATCAGTGAGCCCGGATCCGGGACTAGCGAAGAGACCCAGTACTTC.

This clonotype was picked up many times. CDR3 coding DNA: TGTGCCAGCAGTTTCGGGTTGAACACTGAAGCTTTCTTT. Encoded protein: CASSFGLNTEAFF. The chain carries TRBV12-3 or TRBV12-4 and TRBJ1-1; unclear D gene. The V end lost 3 bases, the J end lost 0 bases, and 5 bases lay between the germline ends. The CDR3 runs to 13 residues.

This chain connects TRBV9 to TRBJ1-2, with D unclear. The germline V gene encodes CDR1 SGDLS and CDR2 YYNGEE. V lost 3 bases and J 8 bases, leaving 17 bases between the germline ends. The length of the CDR3 is 14 residues. CDR3 bases: TGTGCCAGCAGCGGAAGCAGTGAGGGCTACGGCTACACCTTC. Translated: CASSGSSEGYGYTF.

This chain uses TRBV10-3 with TRBJ2-1; 8 nucleotides match TRBD2. The CDR3 spans 13 residues. The V and J ends lost 6 bases and 9 bases, in that order; junction bases with no gene match: 7. Per the germline V gene, CDR1 is ENHRY and CDR2 is SYGVKD. CDR3 loop: CAIRPGLGVEQFF. The CDR3 DNA is TGTGCCATCAGACCGGGACTAGGAGTTGAGCAGTTCTTC.